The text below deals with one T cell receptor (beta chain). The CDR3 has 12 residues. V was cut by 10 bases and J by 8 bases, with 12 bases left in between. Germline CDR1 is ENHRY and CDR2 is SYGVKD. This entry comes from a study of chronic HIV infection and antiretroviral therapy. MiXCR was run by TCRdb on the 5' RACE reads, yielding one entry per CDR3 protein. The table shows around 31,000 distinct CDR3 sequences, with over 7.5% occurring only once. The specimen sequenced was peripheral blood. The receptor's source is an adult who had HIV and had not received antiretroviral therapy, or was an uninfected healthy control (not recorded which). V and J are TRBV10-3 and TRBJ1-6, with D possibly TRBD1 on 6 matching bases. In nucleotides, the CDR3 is TGTGCCACCCGGGACACCGATTCACCCCTCCACTTT. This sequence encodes CATRDTDSPLHF.